A selection of T cell receptor beta chains follows, all from one sample in a study of blood T cell repertoires in COVID-19. Profiled with immunoSEQ multiplex PCR; TCRdb holds only in-frame clones, not every one. The data show some 150,000 clones, roughly 86% seen once. Sequenced material: peripheral blood. The origin of the receptors is a woman aged 55-70 years with acute or convalescent COVID-19. The CDR3 runs from the conserved cysteine through the conserved F or W. Each record gives: J gene, V gene, D gene, clone size, CDR3 protein, CDR3 DNA. D genes are given only for firm matches. Only part of the rows carry a size: once, few, many, or a class if the clone is expanded.

J gene: TRBJ2-4
V gene: TRBV27
D gene: TRBD1
clone size: once
CDR3 protein: CASSSPSRTGGGNIQYF
CDR3 DNA: TGTGCCAGCAGTTCCCCTTCCCGGACAGGGGGCGGGAACATTCAGTACTTC

J gene: TRBJ2-3
V gene: TRBV19
D gene: -
clone size: -
CDR3 protein: CASSIGVNRGPDTQYF
CDR3 DNA: TGTGCCAGTAGTATCGGAGTCAATCGAGGGCCAGATACGCAGTATTTT

J gene: TRBJ2-2
V gene: TRBV19
D gene: TRBD2
clone size: -
CDR3 protein: CASSKTSGGFGELFF
CDR3 DNA: TGTGCCAGTAGTAAGACTAGCGGAGGTTTCGGGGAGCTGTTTTTT

J gene: TRBJ1-2
V gene: TRBV5-1
D gene: TRBD1
clone size: -
CDR3 protein: CASSLFLDRESIYTF
CDR3 DNA: TGCGCCAGCAGCTTGTTTCTGGACAGGGAGTCAATCTACACCTTC

J gene: TRBJ1-1
V gene: TRBV6-5
D gene: -
clone size: -
CDR3 protein: CASSYFAGQVKAFF
CDR3 DNA: TGTGCCAGCAGTTACTTCGCAGGGCAGGTTAAAGCTTTCTTT

J gene: TRBJ2-3
V gene: TRBV15
D gene: -
clone size: -
CDR3 protein: CATSSPIGGVADTQYF
CDR3 DNA: TGTGCCACCAGCAGCCCCATAGGGGGGGTGGCAGATACGCAGTATTTT

J gene: TRBJ1-6
V gene: TRBV6-5
D gene: TRBD1
clone size: -
CDR3 protein: CASRGTGNSPLHF
CDR3 DNA: TGTGCCAGCAGAGGGACAGGGAATTCACCCCTCCACTTT

J gene: TRBJ2-5
V gene: TRBV5-4
D gene: TRBD2
clone size: -
CDR3 protein: CASSSPAGEETQYF
CDR3 DNA: TGTGCCAGCAGCTCTCCGGCGGGGGAAGAGACCCAGTACTTC

J gene: TRBJ2-5
V gene: TRBV20-1
D gene: TRBD2
clone size: once
CDR3 protein: CSASQAGGLQETQYF
CDR3 DNA: TGCAGTGCTAGTCAAGCGGGGGGTCTTCAAGAGACCCAGTACTTC

J gene: TRBJ1-1
V gene: TRBV25-1
D gene: -
clone size: -
CDR3 protein: CASVPPRGRDAFF
CDR3 DNA: TGTGCCAGCGTACCGCCTCGAGGGCGGGATGCTTTCTTT

J gene: TRBJ2-1
V gene: TRBV2
D gene: -
clone size: -
CDR3 protein: CASSVSGGDYNEQFF
CDR3 DNA: TGTGCCAGCAGTGTAAGTGGCGGGGATTACAATGAGCAGTTCTTC

J gene: TRBJ1-2
V gene: TRBV5-1
D gene: -
clone size: -
CDR3 protein: CASSLDTAGGYTF
CDR3 DNA: TGCGCCAGCAGCTTGGATACCGCGGGAGGCTACACCTTC